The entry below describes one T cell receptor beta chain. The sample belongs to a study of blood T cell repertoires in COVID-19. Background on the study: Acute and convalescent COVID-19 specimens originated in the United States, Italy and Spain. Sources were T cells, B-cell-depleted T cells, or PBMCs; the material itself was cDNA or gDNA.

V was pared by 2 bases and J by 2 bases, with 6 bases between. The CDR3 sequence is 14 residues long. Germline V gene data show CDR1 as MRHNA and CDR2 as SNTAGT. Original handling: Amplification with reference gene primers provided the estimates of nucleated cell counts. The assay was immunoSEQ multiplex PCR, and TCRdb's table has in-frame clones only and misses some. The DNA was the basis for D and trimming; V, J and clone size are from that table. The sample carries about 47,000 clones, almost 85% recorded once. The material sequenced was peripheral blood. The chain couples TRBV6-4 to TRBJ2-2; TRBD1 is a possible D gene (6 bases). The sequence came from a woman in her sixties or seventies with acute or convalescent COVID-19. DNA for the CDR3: TGTGCCAGCAGTGACGGGACAAACACCGGGGAGCTGTTTTTT. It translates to CASSDGTNTGELFF.